These 11 T cell receptor beta chains were sequenced from one sample in a study of blood T cell repertoires in COVID-19. Repertoires were generated with immunoSEQ multiplex PCR, while TCRdb's copy carries only in-frame clones and drops some. The sample includes around 280,000 clones, around 90% of them seen just once. Sequencing was performed on peripheral blood. The receptors originated from a man in his 70s with acute or convalescent COVID-19.

On this clone: The junction departs from germline at one end; a sequencing error may be responsible. The chain links TRBV2 to TRBJ1-6, with 7 bases aligning to TRBD1. The CDR3 runs 12 residues. Per the germline V gene, CDR1 is SNHLY and CDR2 is FYNNEI. This CDR3 reads CASSRMRQGETF. The CDR3 nucleotides read TGTGCCAGCAGTCGGATGAGACAGGGCGAAACCTTT.

The chain uses TRBV20-1 and TRBJ2-3; TRBD1 is a possible D gene (6 bases). The germline gives CDR1 DFQATT, CDR2 SNEGSKA (reference sequence). The ends were cut back, 3 bases at V and 0 bases at J, with 13 bases in the middle. The CDR3 sequence is 15 residues long. The CDR3 DNA sequence: TGCAGTGCTAGTCGGGCAGGGGATAGCACAGATACGCAGTATTTT. Protein product: CSASRAGDSTDTQYF.

V and J are TRBV4-3 and TRBJ2-3; 8 bases align to TRBD2. In germline, CDR1 is LGHNA, CDR2 YSLEER. Trimming took 0 bases from V and 0 from J; bases not matched to a gene: 8. The CDR3 has 18 amino acids. The CDR3 sequence: CASSQDLPRGESTDTQYF. CDR3 sequence (DNA): TGCGCCAGCAGCCAAGATCTACCGCGGGGGGAAAGCACAGATACGCAGTATTTT.

The chain uses TRBV5-5 and TRBJ1-1; no reliable D call. The V end was cut by 4 bases, the J end by 1 base, with 8 bases between. CDR1 and CDR2 from the germline V gene are SGHKS and YYEKEE (reference sequence). This CDR3 has 13 amino acids. This CDR3 reads CASSGLTNTEAFF. CDR3 coding DNA: TGTGCCAGCAGCGGACTGACGAACACTGAAGCTTTCTTT.

This sequence joins TRBV6-2 or TRBV6-3 and TRBJ2-7; no clear D. The CDR3 is 12 residues long. Deletions cut 5 bases from V and 4 bases from J, with 9 bases between. CDR1 and CDR2 (germline): MNHEY, SVGEGT. The CDR3 is CASSTTVYEQYF. Written as DNA, the CDR3 is TGTGCCAGCAGTACCACGGTTTACGAGCAGTACTTC.

This clone was seen just once. CDR3 in DNA: TGTGCCAGCAGCTCCCGACAGGACCCTACGATTACCTACGAGCAGTACTTC. Encoded protein: CASSSRQDPTITYEQYF. The chain employs TRBV5-5 and TRBJ2-7; D is perhaps TRBD1 (6 bases). Germline CDR1 and CDR2: SGHKS and YYEKEE (reference sequence). The CDR3 totals 17 residues. Trimming removed 3 bases at V and 2 bases at J, with 21 bases between.

The chain carries TRBV5-8 and TRBJ2-3, with D possibly TRBD1 on 5 matching bases. Germline V CDR1 and CDR2: SGHTS, YDEGEE. The CDR3 is made up of 16 amino acids. The ends were cut back, 4 bases at V and 1 base at J, with 16 bases in the middle. The chain's CDR3 is CASSHFPGQGTDTQYF. In DNA form, the CDR3 reads TGTGCCAGCAGCCACTTTCCAGGGCAGGGCACAGATACGCAGTATTTT.

This chain links TRBV19 with TRBJ1-5; maybe TRBD1 (5 bases). There are 16 residues in the CDR3. Trimming took 4 bases from V and 4 from J, leaving 17 bases between them. CDR1 and CDR2 (germline): LNHDA, SQIVND (reference sequence). This chain's CDR3 is CASSTLGGRVNQPQHF. The CDR3 DNA is TGTGCCAGTAGTACATTGGGGGGAAGGGTGAATCAGCCCCAGCATTTT.

The rearrangement joins TRBV7-9 to TRBJ1-2; D ambiguous. V was shortened by 1 base and J by 0 bases, with 6 bases between the two germline ends. The CDR3 is 14 amino acids. Germline V gene data show CDR1 as SEHNR and CDR2 as FQNEAQ (reference sequence). In DNA, the CDR3 is TGTGCCAGCAGCTTAGATAGCCCTAACTATGGCTACACCTTC. The encoded protein is CASSLDSPNYGYTF.

The chain couples TRBV3-1 (or the pseudogene TRBV3-2) to TRBJ1-6; TRBD1 might be the D (6 bases). Germline V CDR1 and CDR2: LGHDT, YNNKEL (reference sequence). This CDR3 contains 15 residues. V lost 0 bases to trimming and J lost 6 bases, with 9 bases between them. This CDR3 reads CASSQEGAGNSPLHF. DNA for the CDR3: TGTGCCAGCAGCCAAGAGGGGGCTGGTAATTCACCCCTCCACTTT.

The chain combines TRBV5-6 with TRBJ2-4, with D hard to call. V dropped 4 bases and J dropped 7 bases, with 15 bases sitting between them. Germline V gene sequence: CDR1 SGHDT, CDR2 YYEEEE. This CDR3 is 14 amino acids long. The CDR3 protein is CASSPRAGFNIQYF. For the CDR3, the DNA is TGTGCCAGCAGCCCCCGAGCAGGTTTTAACATTCAGTACTTC.